Presented here are 2 T cell receptor beta chains from one specimen sequenced in a study of blood T cell repertoires in COVID-19. Assay: immunoSEQ multiplex PCR; the TCRdb copy retains only in-frame clones and omits some. The sample lists some 220,000 clones; over 75% were seen once. The sequenced material came from PBMCs or T cells enriched from blood (not recorded which). The source of these receptors is a woman younger than 30 in a cohort exposed to, infected with or recovered from COVID-19 (not recorded which).

This sequence joins TRBV10-2 and TRBJ1-1; D gene ambiguous. Trimming took off 5 bases at V and 0 bases at J, with 7 bases between the two ends. CDR1 WSHSY and CDR2 SAAADI come from the germline V gene. The CDR3 has 13 amino acids. CDR3 nucleotide sequence: TGCGCCAGCAGTCAGCGGATGAACACTGAAGCTTTCTTT. Translated: CASSQRMNTEAFF.

The rearrangement uses TRBV2 and TRBJ1-4, with 8 bases lining up with TRBD1. J lost 5 bases, V lost 11 bases, and 4 bases had no gene match. Germline CDR1 is SNHLY and CDR2 is FYNNEI. The CDR3 loop spans 12 amino acids. The CDR3 is CASRTGNEKLFF. DNA of the CDR3: TGTGCCTCACGGACAGGGAATGAAAAACTGTTTTTT. Based on the CDR3 plus reference TRBV2 and TRBJ1-4, the full variable domain is EPEVTQTPSHQVTQMGQEVILRCVPISNHLYFYWYRQILGQKVEFLVSFYNNEISEKSEIFDDQFSVERPDGSNFTLKIRSTKLEDSAMYFCASRTGNEKLFFGSGTQLSVL.